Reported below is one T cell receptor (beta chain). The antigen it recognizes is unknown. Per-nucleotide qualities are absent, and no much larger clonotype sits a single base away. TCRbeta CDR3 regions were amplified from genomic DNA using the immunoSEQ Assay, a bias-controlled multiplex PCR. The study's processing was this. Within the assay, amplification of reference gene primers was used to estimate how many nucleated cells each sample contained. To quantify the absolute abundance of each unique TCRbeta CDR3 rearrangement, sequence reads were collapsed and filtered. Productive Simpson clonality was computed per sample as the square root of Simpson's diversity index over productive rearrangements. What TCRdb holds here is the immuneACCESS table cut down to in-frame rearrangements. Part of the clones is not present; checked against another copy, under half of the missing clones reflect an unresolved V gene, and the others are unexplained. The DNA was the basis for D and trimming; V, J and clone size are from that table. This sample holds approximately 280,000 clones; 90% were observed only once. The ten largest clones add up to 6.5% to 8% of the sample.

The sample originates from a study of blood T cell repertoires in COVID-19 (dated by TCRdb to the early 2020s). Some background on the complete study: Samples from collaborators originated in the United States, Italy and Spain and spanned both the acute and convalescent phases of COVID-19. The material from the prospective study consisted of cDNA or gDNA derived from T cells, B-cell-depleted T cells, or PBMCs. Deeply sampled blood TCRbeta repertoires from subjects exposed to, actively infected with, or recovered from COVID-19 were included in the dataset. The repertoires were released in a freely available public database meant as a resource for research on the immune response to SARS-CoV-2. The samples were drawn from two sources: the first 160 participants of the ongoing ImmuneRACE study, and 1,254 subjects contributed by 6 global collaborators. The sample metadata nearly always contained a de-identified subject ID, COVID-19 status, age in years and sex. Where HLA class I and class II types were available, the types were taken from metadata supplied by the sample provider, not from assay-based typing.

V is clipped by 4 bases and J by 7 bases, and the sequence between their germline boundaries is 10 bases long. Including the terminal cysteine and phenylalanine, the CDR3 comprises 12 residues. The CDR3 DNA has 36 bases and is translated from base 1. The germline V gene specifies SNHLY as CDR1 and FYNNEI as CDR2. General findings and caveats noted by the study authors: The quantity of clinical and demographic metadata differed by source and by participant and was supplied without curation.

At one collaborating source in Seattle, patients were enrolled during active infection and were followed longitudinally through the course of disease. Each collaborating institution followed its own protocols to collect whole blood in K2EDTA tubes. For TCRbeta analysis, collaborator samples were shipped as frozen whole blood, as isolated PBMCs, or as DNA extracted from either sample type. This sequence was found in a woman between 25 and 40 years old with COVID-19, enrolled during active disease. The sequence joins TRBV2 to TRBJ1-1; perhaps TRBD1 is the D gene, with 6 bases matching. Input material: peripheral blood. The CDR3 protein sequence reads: CASSGQDFEAFF. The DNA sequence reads TGTGCCAGCAGTGGACAGGACTTTGAAGCTTTCTTT.